These 18 T cell receptor beta chains were all obtained from the same sample, sequenced in a study of blood T cell repertoires in COVID-19. Profiled with immunoSEQ multiplex PCR; TCRdb holds only in-frame clones, not every one. The sample has 400,000 to 500,000 clones, around nine tenths seen once; the top ten hold approximately 1.5%. Sequenced sample: PBMCs or T cells enriched from blood (not recorded which). These receptors were taken from a woman aged 18-29 years who had been exposed to COVID-19.

This chain uses TRBV29-1 with TRBJ1-4; D not certain. CDR3 length: 16 residues. Germline-derived CDR1 and CDR2 are SQVTM and ANQGSEA. The V end was cut by 6 bases, the J end by 0 bases, with 17 bases between. The CDR3, as DNA: TGCAGCGTCCGGGGTGTAGCAGTCCCAACTAATGAAAAACTGTTTTTT. Translation: CSVRGVAVPTNEKLFF.

The CDR3 is CSVLSKAGAQDTEAFF. DNA for the CDR3: TGCAGCGTCCTAAGCAAAGCGGGGGCGCAAGACACTGAAGCTTTCTTT. The chain uses TRBV29-1 and TRBJ1-1, with D tentatively TRBD1 (6 bases). Trimming took off 6 bases at V and 3 bases at J, with 23 bases between the two ends. The germline V gene has CDR1 SQVTM and CDR2 ANQGSEA. This CDR3 has 16 residues. The full variable domain, completed using reference TRBV29-1 and TRBJ1-1, is SAVISQKPSRDICQRGTSLTIQCQVDSQVTMMFWYRQQPGQSLTLIATANQGSEATYESGFVIDKFPISRPNLTFSTLTVSNMSPEDSSIYLCSVLSKAGAQDTEAFFGQGTRLTVV.

This clone was picked up a small number of times. The CDR3 bases are TGTGCCAGCAGCCAAGAACTCACTACCACCGGGGAGCTGTTTTTT. Translated: CASSQELTTTGELFF. The chain joins TRBV3-1 (or the pseudogene TRBV3-2) to TRBJ2-2, with D hard to call. Germline loops: CDR1 LGHDT, CDR2 YNNKEL (reference sequence). V gave up 0 bases and J gave up 4 bases, with 9 bases separating them. This CDR3 contains 15 residues.

This chain connects TRBV10-3 to TRBJ1-1; D is uncertain. Germline lookup yields CDR1 ENHRY and CDR2 SYGVKD. This CDR3 spans 15 amino acids. Between the trimmed V and J ends, which lost 0 bases and 1 base, there was a span of 9 bases. The CDR3 region is CAISESWAKNTEAFF. The CDR3, as DNA: TGTGCCATCAGTGAGTCTTGGGCCAAGAACACTGAAGCTTTCTTT.

CDR3 coding DNA: TGTGCCAGCAGCTTTTCGCGGGGGACTGAAGCTTTCTTT. Protein product: CASSFSRGTEAFF. The chain recombines TRBV5-4 with TRBJ1-1; D is possibly TRBD1 (5 bases). The CDR3 sequence is 13 residues long. V shed 2 bases and J shed 5 bases, with 10 bases lying between them. CDR1 is SGHNT, CDR2 YYREEE, per germline (reference sequence).

This clone is a singleton in its sample. The genes are TRBV6-4 and TRBJ2-1, with 13 nucleotides matching TRBD2. Germline lookup yields CDR1 MRHNA and CDR2 SNTAGT. This CDR3 comprises 15 residues. The J segment lost 10 bases and the V segment lost 5 bases, leaving 8 bases of the junction unmatched. The chain's CDR3 is CASSPGLAGIGEQFF. CDR3 coding DNA: TGTGCCAGCAGTCCGGGACTAGCGGGGATAGGGGAGCAGTTCTTC.

V is TRBV30 and J is TRBJ1-5; 8 nucleotides agree with TRBD1. In germline, CDR1 is GTSNPN, CDR2 SVGIG (reference sequence). The CDR3 is 14 residues long. V was clipped by 0 bases and J by 7 bases; unmatched bases: 5. The CDR3 nucleotides read TGTGCCTGGAGTGTCCCGCAGGGGGCGCAGCCCCAGCATTTT. Translation: CAWSVPQGAQPQHF.

This sequence joins TRBV19 and TRBJ2-2; D remains unclear. CDR1 and CDR2 (germline): LNHDA, SQIVND (reference sequence). V shed 4 bases and J shed 4 bases, with 7 bases lying between them. The CDR3 runs 13 residues. CDR3 sequence reads: CASSTTATGELFF. The CDR3 DNA reads TGTGCCAGTAGTACCACAGCCACCGGGGAGCTGTTTTTT.

This chain connects TRBV28 to TRBJ1-2, with 9 bases that match TRBD1. Germline CDR1 MDHEN, CDR2 SYDVKM. V trimming: 5 bases; J trimming: 4 bases; junction bases outside the gene matches: 11. This CDR3 comprises 16 residues. This CDR3 reads CASSRLWTGESYGYTF. The CDR3 bases are TGTGCCAGCAGTCGACTTTGGACAGGGGAGAGCTATGGCTACACCTTC.

The chain is built from TRBV5-1 and TRBJ1-2, with 11 bases identical to TRBD1. The CDR3 extends over 15 amino acids. Germline V gene lookup returns CDR1 SGHRS and CDR2 YFSETQ. The junction had 6 bases not matched to a gene; V was cut back by 4 bases and J by 4 bases. In DNA, the CDR3 is TGCGCCAGCAGCCCAGGACAGGGGGCGGGCTATGGCTACACCTTC. As protein: CASSPGQGAGYGYTF.

This clone was recorded only once. The chain uses TRBV4-3 and TRBJ1-6; D remains unclear. Trimming cost V 1 base and J 5 bases, with 15 bases left between them. The CDR3 runs to 17 residues. Germline CDR1 reads LGHNA; CDR2 reads YSLEER. This chain's CDR3 is CASSQGRWRENNSPLHF. Here the CDR3 DNA reads TGCGCCAGCAGCCAAGGCCGATGGAGGGAGAATAATTCACCCCTCCACTTT.

This clone was seen just once. The J gene is TRBJ1-6, the V gene TRBV28, with no clear D. This CDR3 has 12 residues. Germline V gene data show CDR1 as MDHEN and CDR2 as SYDVKM. Trimming took off 1 base at V and 10 bases at J, with 5 bases between the two ends. CDR3: CASSLLGSPLHF. The CDR3 DNA is TGTGCCAGCAGTTTATTGGGCTCACCCCTCCACTTT.

CDR3 sequence reads: CASSLAGQRSPEAFF. As DNA, the CDR3 is TGTGCCAGCAGTTTAGCGGGACAGCGTAGTCCTGAAGCTTTCTTT. V is TRBV27 and J is TRBJ1-1; TRBD1 aligns across 7 bases. The V gene's germline CDR1 is MNHEY and CDR2 SMNVEV (reference sequence). This CDR3 contains 15 residues. V lost 2 bases to trimming and J lost 6 bases; unmatched junction nucleotides: 9.

This chain uses TRBV19 with TRBJ2-1; 14 nucleotides agree with TRBD2. The CDR3 loop spans 19 amino acids. The J segment lost 6 bases and the V segment lost 1 base, leaving 11 bases of the junction unmatched. The germline gives CDR1 LNHDA, CDR2 SQIVND (reference sequence). CDR3 amino acids: CASSIVGTSGSWMGNEQFF. CDR3 sequence (DNA): TGTGCCAGTAGTATAGTTGGGACTAGCGGGAGTTGGATGGGCAATGAGCAGTTCTTC.

The V gene is TRBV25-1, the J gene TRBJ1-2; the match to TRBD1 covers 12 bases. The germline CDR1 and CDR2 sequences are MGHDK and SYGVNS. The CDR3 contains 16 residues. V gave up 4 bases and J gave up 2 bases; unmatched junction bases: 5. In DNA, the CDR3 is TGTGCCAGCAGTGGCTATGGGACAGGGGGCAACTATGGCTACACCTTC. Its protein product is CASSGYGTGGNYGYTF.

This chain uses TRBV5-8 with TRBJ2-5; 7 nucleotides line up with TRBD2. This CDR3 has 13 residues. Germline-derived CDR1 and CDR2 are SGHTS and YDEGEE. With V trimmed by 7 bases and J by 1 base, 4 bases remained unmatched. CDR3 residues: CASGREFQETQYF. The DNA of the CDR3 is TGTGCCAGCGGGCGGGAGTTCCAAGAGACCCAGTACTTC.

This clone appeared a few times. The chain couples TRBV11-2 to TRBJ2-1; 9 nucleotides line up with TRBD2. Germline assignment: CDR1 SGHAT and CDR2 FQNNGV. The CDR3 sequence is 15 residues long. The V segment lost 0 bases and the J segment 8 bases; nucleotides outside the gene matches: 5. CDR3 in amino acids: CASSLDGGGVHEQFF. CDR3 DNA sequence: TGTGCCAGCAGCTTAGATGGCGGGGGGGTCCATGAGCAGTTCTTC. Full variable domain (remainder filled in from reference TRBV11-2 and TRBJ2-1): EAGVAQSPRYKIIEKRQSVAFWCNPISGHATLYWYQQILGQGPKLLIQFQNNGVVDDSQLPKDRFSAERLKGVDSTLKIQPAKLEDSAVYLCASSLDGGGVHEQFFGPGTRLTVL.

CDR3 coding DNA: TGTGCCAGTGGACCCAACAGGTTGGGGGGTGAAAAACTGTTTTTT. Its translation: CASGPNRLGGEKLFF. This rearrangement joins TRBV19 to TRBJ1-4, with D perhaps TRBD1 (5 bases). V was shortened by 8 bases and J by 7 bases, with 20 bases between the two germline ends. Germline V gene data show CDR1 as LNHDA and CDR2 as SQIVND (reference sequence). This CDR3 spans 15 amino acids.